These 4 T cell receptor beta chains were all obtained from the same sample, sequenced in a study of molecular identifiers for immune sequencing clone quantification. TCRdb re-derived calls from the PCR reads in MiXCR, one entry per CDR3 protein. Of under 350,000 distinct CDR3 sequences in the sample, roughly 24% were seen once. Sequencing was carried out using naive CD8+ T cells from blood, with Jurkat cell RNA spiked in. The subset: FACS-sorted CD8+CD4-CCR7+CD45RA+ naive T cells. The receptors here all came from a human donor in good health. Some libraries in this study had Jurkat cell RNA spiked in.

The CDR3 sequence: CASSQAPPGTALNTEAFF. Here the CDR3 DNA reads TGCGCCAGCAGCCAAGCCCCGCCCGGGACAGCTTTGAACACTGAAGCTTTCTTT. This chain links TRBV4-1 with TRBJ1-1; 7 positions match TRBD1. Germline assignment: CDR1 MGHRA and CDR2 YSYEKL. CDR3 size: 18 residues. V was pared by 1 base and J by 0 bases, with 11 bases of the junction left unmatched.

This rearrangement joins TRBV27 to TRBJ2-7; D may be TRBD1 (5 bases). CDR1 and CDR2 from the germline V gene are MNHEY and SMNVEV (reference sequence). This CDR3 is built from 12 residues. Trimming took off 7 bases at V and 0 bases at J, with 7 bases between the two ends. The CDR3 protein is CASIDSSYEQYF. The CDR3 region has the DNA TGTGCCAGCATAGACAGCTCCTACGAGCAGTACTTC.

A remark on this clonotype: The CDR3 carries no conserved terminal phenylalanine or tryptophan, so it likely arises from a read error. The chain joins TRBV12-5 to TRBJ2-5; a possible D gene is TRBD1 (6 bases). This CDR3 comprises 14 residues. V lost 7 bases to trimming and J lost 5 bases, with 17 bases between them. Germline CDR1 reads LGHNT; CDR2 reads FRNRAP. As DNA, the CDR3 is TGTGCTAGTGCGCCAGGGGCTTTGTGGGAGACCCAGTACCTC. Its protein is CASAPGALWETQYL.

The chain combines TRBV4-2 with TRBJ2-7; TRBD2 matches at 8 bases. The CDR3 runs 15 residues. V dropped 4 bases and J dropped 7; count of bases not matched to a gene: 12. Germline lookup yields CDR1 LGHNA and CDR2 YNFKEQ. The CDR3, as DNA: TGTGCCAGCAGCCCCCCGTCCCAGCGGGAGAAGGAGCAGTACTTC. It translates to CASSPPSQREKEQYF.